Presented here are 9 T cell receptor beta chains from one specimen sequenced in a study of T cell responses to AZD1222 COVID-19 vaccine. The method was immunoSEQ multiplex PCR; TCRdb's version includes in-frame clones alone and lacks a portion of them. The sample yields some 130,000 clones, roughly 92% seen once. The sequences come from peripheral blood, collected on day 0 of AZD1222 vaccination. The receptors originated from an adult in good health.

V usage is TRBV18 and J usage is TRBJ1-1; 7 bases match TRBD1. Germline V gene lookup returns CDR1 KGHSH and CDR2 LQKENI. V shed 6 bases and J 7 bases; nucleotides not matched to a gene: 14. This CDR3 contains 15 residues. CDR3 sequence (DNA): TGTGCCAGCTCGCGTTCCCGGGACAGTGGTTTTGAAGCTTTCTTT. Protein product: CASSRSRDSGFEAFF.

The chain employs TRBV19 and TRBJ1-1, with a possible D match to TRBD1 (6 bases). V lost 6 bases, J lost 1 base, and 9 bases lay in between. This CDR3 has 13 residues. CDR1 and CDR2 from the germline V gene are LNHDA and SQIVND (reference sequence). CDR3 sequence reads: CASSLTGNTEAFF. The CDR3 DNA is TGTGCCAGTAGCCTGACAGGGAACACTGAAGCTTTCTTT.

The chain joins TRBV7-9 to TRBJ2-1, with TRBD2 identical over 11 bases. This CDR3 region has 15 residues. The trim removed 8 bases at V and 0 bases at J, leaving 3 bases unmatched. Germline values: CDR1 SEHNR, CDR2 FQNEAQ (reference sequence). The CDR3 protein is CASSGLADSYNEQFF. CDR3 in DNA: TGTGCCAGCTCGGGACTAGCGGACTCCTACAATGAGCAGTTCTTC.

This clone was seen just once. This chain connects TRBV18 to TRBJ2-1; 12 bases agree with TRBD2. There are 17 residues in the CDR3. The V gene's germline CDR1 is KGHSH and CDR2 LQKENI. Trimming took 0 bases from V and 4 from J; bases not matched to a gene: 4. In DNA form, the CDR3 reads TGTGCCAGCTCACCACCACTAGCGGGGGGACCATACAATGAGCAGTTCTTC. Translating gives CASSPPLAGGPYNEQFF.

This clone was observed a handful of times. CDR3 coding DNA: TGTGCCACCAGCGTCCGGGACAGGAACCGAGGAGGCTACACCTTC. Residues: CATSVRDRNRGGYTF. J is TRBJ1-2 and V is TRBV15, with 8 bases lining up with TRBD1. Germline V lookup: CDR1 LNHNV, CDR2 YYDKDF (reference sequence). This CDR3 has 15 residues. J gave up 8 bases and V 5 bases, and 13 bases lay outside the gene matches.

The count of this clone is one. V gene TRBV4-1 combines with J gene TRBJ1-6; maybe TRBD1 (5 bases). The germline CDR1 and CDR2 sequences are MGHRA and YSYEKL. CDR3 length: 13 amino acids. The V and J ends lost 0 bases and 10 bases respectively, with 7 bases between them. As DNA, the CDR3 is TGCGCCAGCAGCCAAGATCGGGGCTCACCCCTCCACTTT. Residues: CASSQDRGSPLHF.

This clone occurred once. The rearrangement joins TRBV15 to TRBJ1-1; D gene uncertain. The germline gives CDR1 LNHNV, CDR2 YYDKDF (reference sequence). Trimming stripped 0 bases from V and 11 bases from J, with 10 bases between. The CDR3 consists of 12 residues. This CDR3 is CATSRDLACAFF. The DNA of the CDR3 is TGTGCCACCAGCAGAGATCTGGCGTGTGCTTTCTTT.

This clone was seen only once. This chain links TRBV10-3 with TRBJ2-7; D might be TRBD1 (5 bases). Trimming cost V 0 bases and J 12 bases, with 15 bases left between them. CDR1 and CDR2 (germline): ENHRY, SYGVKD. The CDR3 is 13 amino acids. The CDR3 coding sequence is TGTGCCATCAGTGAGTCGACAGTGGGGCTCCCGTACTTC. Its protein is CAISESTVGLPYF.

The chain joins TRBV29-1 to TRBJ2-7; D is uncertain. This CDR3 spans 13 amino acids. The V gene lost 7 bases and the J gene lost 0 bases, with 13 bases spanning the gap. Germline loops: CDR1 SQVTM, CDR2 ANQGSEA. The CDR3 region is CSAADSLSYEQYF. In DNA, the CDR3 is TGCAGCGCTGCCGACTCCCTCTCCTACGAGCAGTACTTC.